The T cell receptor (beta chain) under discussion was sequenced for a study of T-cell reconstitution after alpha-beta-depleted transplantation in children (dated by TCRdb to about 2016). Context from the whole study: The study quantitatively tracked T-cell immune reconstitution after TCRalphabeta/CD19-depleted allogeneic hematopoietic cell transplantation in children using TCR repertoire profiling.

Trimming at the junction amounts to 0 bases on V and 3 bases on J, and the germline ends lie 12 bases apart. The CDR3 has 16 amino acids, counting the end cysteine and phenylalanine. The DNA shown is the 48-base CDR3, in frame from base 1. According to the germline V gene, CDR1 reads SGHRS and CDR2 reads YFSETQ. The library was made by PCR. Sequencing used an Illumina HiSeq 2500. Molecular barcoding was employed in the preparation of TCR libraries, with unique molecular identifiers being used to normalize TCRbeta repertoire quantification. TCRdb trimmed public reads at Q25 via fastp, called clones via MiXCR and kept in-frame beta chains. Here each entry gathers all rows of one CDR3 protein and keeps the most common genes and DNA. The sample yields roughly 400,000 distinct CDR3 sequences; around 21% were counted once. The top ten clonotypes cover about 3.8% of the sample. This clonotype was recorded only once. Its antigen is currently not known. No much larger clone exists at a distance of one base, and base qualities are not known. One read provides weak support.

Here the chain combines TRBV5-1 and TRBJ2-2; TRBD2 is perhaps the D gene, given 5 matching bases. The sample consisted of PBMCs from the stem cell graft donor, taken from the stem cell graft. The receptor's source is a human donor who donated a stem cell graft to a child with acute myeloid leukemia. The base sequence is TGCGCCAGCAGCTTGGGAGCGGCCGATTACACCGGGGAGCTGTTTTTT. Translation gives CASSLGAADYTGELFF.